This T cell receptor (beta chain) appears in the sequencing data of a study of blood T cell repertoires in COVID-19. Study overall: Material from acute and convalescent COVID-19 was sourced from the United States, Italy and Spain.

V dropped 2 bases and J dropped 7 bases, with 11 bases sitting between them. The CDR3 length is 13 residues. In Seattle, patients joined the study during active infection and were tracked longitudinally. Under the authors' procedure: Estimated nucleated cell counts came from reference gene primer amplification. Sequencing was performed with immunoSEQ multiplex PCR; in TCRdb, only in-frame clones are kept and a portion is missing. V, J and clone size were drawn from that table, and D and trimming were deduced from the DNA. Seen here are over 250,000 clones, approximately 86% observed once, and the top ten hold over 10%.

This receptor was taken from a woman in her seventies with COVID-19, enrolled during active disease. The sequenced sample consisted of peripheral blood. The rearrangement joins TRBV12-3 or TRBV12-4 to TRBJ1-1; D is unresolved. The CDR3 reads CASSLLRTSEAFF. Here the CDR3 DNA reads TGTGCCAGCAGTTTACTTCGGACTAGTGAAGCTTTCTTT.